This T cell receptor (beta chain) was identified during a study of blood T cell repertoires in COVID-19. On the study more broadly: PBMCs, B-cell-depleted T cells, or T cells were the source of the cDNA or gDNA that made up the material.

A single count supports this clone. V dropped 9 bases and J dropped 1 base, with 18 bases sitting between them. The CDR3 runs to 15 residues. Germline V CDR1 and CDR2: SNHLY, FYNNEI. In the original analysis: Amplification with reference gene primers provided the estimates of nucleated cell counts. TCRdb keeps only in-frame clones here, not all; method: immunoSEQ multiplex PCR. V, J and clone size derive from that table, while D and trimming were established from the DNA sequence. The table shows about 160,000 clones, with roughly 87% occurring only once. This sequence joins TRBV2 and TRBJ1-1; weak D call: TRBD1 (6 bases). The sequence was obtained from a woman aged 55 to 70 who had recovered from COVID-19. The sample consisted of peripheral blood. This CDR3 reads CASKKYETGNTEAFF. The CDR3, as DNA: TGTGCCAGTAAGAAATATGAGACAGGGAACACTGAAGCTTTCTTT.